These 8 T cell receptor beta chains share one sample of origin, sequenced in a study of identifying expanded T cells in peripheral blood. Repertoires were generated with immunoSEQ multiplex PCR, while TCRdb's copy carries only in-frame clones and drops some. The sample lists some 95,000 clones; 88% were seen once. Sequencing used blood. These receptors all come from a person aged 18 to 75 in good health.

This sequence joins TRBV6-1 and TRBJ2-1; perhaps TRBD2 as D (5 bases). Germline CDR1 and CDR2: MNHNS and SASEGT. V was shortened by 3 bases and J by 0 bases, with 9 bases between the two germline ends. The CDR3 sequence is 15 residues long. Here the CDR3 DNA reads TGTGCCAGCAGTGACCGGGGATTCTCCTACAATGAGCAGTTCTTC. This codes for CASSDRGFSYNEQFF.

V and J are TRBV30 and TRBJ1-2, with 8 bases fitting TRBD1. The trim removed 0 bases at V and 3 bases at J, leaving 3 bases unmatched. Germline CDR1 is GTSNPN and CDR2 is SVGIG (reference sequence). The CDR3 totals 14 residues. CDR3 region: CAWSVNRGDYGYTF. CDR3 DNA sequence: TGTGCCTGGAGTGTCAACAGGGGGGACTATGGCTACACCTTC.

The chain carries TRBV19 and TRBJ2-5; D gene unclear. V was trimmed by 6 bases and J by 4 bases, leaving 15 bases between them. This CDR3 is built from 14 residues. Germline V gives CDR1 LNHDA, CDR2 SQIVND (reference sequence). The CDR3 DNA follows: TGTGCCAGTAGGAAAGGTGTGGCGTCAGAGACCCAGTACTTC. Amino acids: CASRKGVASETQYF.

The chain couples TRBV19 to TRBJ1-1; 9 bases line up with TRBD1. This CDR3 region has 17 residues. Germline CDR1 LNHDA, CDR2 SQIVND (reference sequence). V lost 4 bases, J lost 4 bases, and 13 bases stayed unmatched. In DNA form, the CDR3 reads TGTGCCAGTAGTACCCGGACAGGGGCGATCCGGGGCACTGAAGCTTTCTTT. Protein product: CASSTRTGAIRGTEAFF.

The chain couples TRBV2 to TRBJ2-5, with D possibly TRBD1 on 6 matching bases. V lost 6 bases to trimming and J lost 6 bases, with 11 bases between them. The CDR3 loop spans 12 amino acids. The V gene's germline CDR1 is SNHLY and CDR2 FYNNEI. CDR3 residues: CASSGRGQTQYF. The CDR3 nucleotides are TGTGCCAGCAGCGGCAGGGGACAGACCCAGTACTTC.

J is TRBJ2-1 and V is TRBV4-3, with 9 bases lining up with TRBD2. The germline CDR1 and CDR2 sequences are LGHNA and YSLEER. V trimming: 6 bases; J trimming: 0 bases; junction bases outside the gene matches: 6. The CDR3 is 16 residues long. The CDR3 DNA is TGCGCCAGCAGAGAAATTAGCGGGAGCTCCTACAATGAGCAGTTCTTC. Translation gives CASREISGSSYNEQFF.

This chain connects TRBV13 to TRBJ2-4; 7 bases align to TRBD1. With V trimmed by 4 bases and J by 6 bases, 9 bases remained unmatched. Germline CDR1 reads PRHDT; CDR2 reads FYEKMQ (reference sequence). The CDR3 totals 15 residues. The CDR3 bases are TGTGCCAGCAGCTCCTCCATCAGGGACAGAAACATTCAGTACTTC. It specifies CASSSSIRDRNIQYF.

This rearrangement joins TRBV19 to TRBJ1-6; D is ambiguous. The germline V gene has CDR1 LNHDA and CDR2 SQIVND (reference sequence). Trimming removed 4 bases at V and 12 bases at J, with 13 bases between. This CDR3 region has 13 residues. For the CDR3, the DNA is TGTGCCAGTAGTAGGGATCTTACTATACCCCTCCACTTT. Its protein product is CASSRDLTIPLHF.